One TCR beta chain is described in this entry. Its antigen is not identified. Carried by the TCR beta cDNA libraries were unique molecular identifiers. TCRdb independently ran MiXCR on the PCR reads; one entry per CDR3 protein. This table holds roughly 870,000 distinct CDR3 sequences, roughly 50% found once. The sample originates from a study of post-analysis software for immune sequencing data. Regarding the study as a whole: Significantly decreased normalized Chao1 diversity was recorded for multiple sclerosis patients relative to controls.

The sequence derives from a girl between 5 and 17 years old with multiple sclerosis. Sequencing was done on a sample of blood.

CDR3 sequence (DNA): TGCAGCGGCGAGAGGGGCAACAATGAGCAGTTCTTC. This codes for CSGERGNNEQFF. The gene calls are TRBV29-1 and TRBJ2-1; the D call may be TRBD1 or TRBD2 (5 bases each). V was trimmed by 7 bases and J by 5 bases, leaving 12 bases between them. CDR3 size: 12 residues. Germline assignment: CDR1 SQVTM and CDR2 ANQGSEA.